This T cell receptor beta chain was identified during a study of T cell changes during pregnancy in multiple sclerosis (dated by TCRdb to about 2019). Study-wide context: In women with multiple sclerosis, the researchers looked at how the T cell repertoire shifted as pregnancy progressed.

The library was generated by the immunoSEQ multiplex PCR assay. This is the immuneACCESS table as TCRdb keeps it, with only in-frame sequences that have V and J called. A part of the clones is gone; compared with another copy, unresolved V genes explain less than half, and the rest is unexplained. For this sample there are more than 100,000 clones; almost 95% appear just once. 0.93% of the sample belongs to the ten largest clones. Counted from cysteine to phenylalanine, this CDR3 has 15 amino acids. The entry retains the CDR3 DNA only, 45 bases that are in frame from base 1. The germline V end is reduced by 3 bases and the J end by 3 bases; junction bases left unmatched: 8. Sequences MNHEY (CDR1) and SMNVEV (CDR2) are obtained from the germline V gene (reference sequence). As to this clone: The antigen it binds to is not known. The input lacks base qualities; no much larger clone sits a single base away.

Sequences were derived from peripheral blood, sampled after pregnancy. This sequence was found in a female donor with multiple sclerosis, enrolled in a pregnancy study. The chain is assembled from TRBV27 and TRBJ2-7; 7 of the junction bases match TRBD1. The encoded CDR3 is CASSFQGDTFYEQYF. At the DNA level, the sequence is TGTGCCAGCAGTTTCCAGGGGGACACGTTCTACGAGCAGTACTTC.